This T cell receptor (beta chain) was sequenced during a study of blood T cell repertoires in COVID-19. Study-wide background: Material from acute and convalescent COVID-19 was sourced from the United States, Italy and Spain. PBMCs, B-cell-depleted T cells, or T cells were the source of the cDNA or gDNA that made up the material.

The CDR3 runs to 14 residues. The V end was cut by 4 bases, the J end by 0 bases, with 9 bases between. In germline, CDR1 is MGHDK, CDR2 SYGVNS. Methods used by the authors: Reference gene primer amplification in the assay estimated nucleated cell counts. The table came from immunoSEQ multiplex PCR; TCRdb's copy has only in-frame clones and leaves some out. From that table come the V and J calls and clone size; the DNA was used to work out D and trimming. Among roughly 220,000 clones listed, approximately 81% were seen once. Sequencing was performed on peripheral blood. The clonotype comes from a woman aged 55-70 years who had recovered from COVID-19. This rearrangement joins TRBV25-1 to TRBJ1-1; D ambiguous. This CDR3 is CASSGQYMNTEAFF. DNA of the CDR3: TGTGCCAGCAGTGGGCAATACATGAACACTGAAGCTTTCTTT.